This is a list of T cell receptor beta chains from one sample in a study of monozygotic twins with inflammatory bowel disease. TCRdb processed the 5' RACE reads again and assigns one entry to each CDR3 protein, with no DNA. The sample has about 300,000 distinct CDR3 sequences. The specimen sequenced was blood. The receptors were sampled from a human donor with ulcerative colitis or Crohn's disease, or a healthy co-twin of an affected twin (not recorded which). Each CDR3 is given with its conserved first and last residue.

j_call,v_call,cdr3_aa
TRBJ2-7,TRBV20-1,CSAGGRGQGKMRTYEQYF
TRBJ2-7,TRBV5-1,CASSYSERASEQYF
TRBJ2-7,TRBV7-3,CASSLDGNSYEQYF
TRBJ2-7,TRBV18,CASSLGNPGTSGTYEQYF
TRBJ1-2,TRBV19,CASRKPLGQGSIYGYTF
TRBJ1-4,TRBV6-1,CASSTGTSREKLFF
TRBJ2-2,TRBV11-2,CASSLGLSGTGDTGELFF
TRBJ2-7,TRBV5-1,CASSPGTSAKRVEQYF
TRBJ2-7,TRBV20-1,CSGVRPTYEQYF
TRBJ2-7,TRBV20-1,CSANSPGTGTYEQYF
TRBJ2-1,TRBV9,CASSVGFRNEQFF
TRBJ1-4,TRBV9,CASSVVGTDEKLFF
TRBJ1-4,TRBV5-4,CASSLQGPEKLFF
TRBJ1-5,TRBV19,CASSIQGYQPQHF
TRBJ2-7,TRBV29-1,CSVEDPSGSSYEQYF
TRBJ1-2,TRBV3-1,CASSQSDRAFYGYTF
TRBJ1-5,TRBV5-1,CASSLRTGDQPQHF
TRBJ2-7,TRBV18,CASSGTAYEQYF
TRBJ2-3,TRBV25-1,CASAPADTQYF
TRBJ2-5,TRBV5-1,CATSAGGYEETQYF
TRBJ1-4,TRBV4-3,CASSPGSKAGRGMNEKLFF
TRBJ2-3,TRBV28,CASSWAGVVTDTQYF
TRBJ1-2,TRBV11-2,CASSPRQNYGYTF
TRBJ2-5,TRBV9,CASSVGNSVVGETQYF
TRBJ2-5,TRBV9,CASTESGGREETQYF
TRBJ1-5,TRBV12-3/TRBV12-4,CASSLATVNQPQHF
TRBJ1-4,TRBV27,CASSNQGGEKLFF
TRBJ2-5,TRBV6-6,CASSYLNTETQYF
TRBJ2-2,TRBV6-5,CASSYLVAGGNTGELFF
TRBJ2-3,TRBV7-2,CASSLKIFRSTDTQYF
TRBJ2-5,TRBV7-2,CASSLPGRTQYF
TRBJ2-3,TRBV29-1,CSVVRELVDTQYF
TRBJ2-3,TRBV18,CASSPGQGAADTQYF
TRBJ1-4,TRBV5-1,CASRSGRTGSNEKLFF
TRBJ2-1,TRBV6-2/TRBV6-3,CASSPRGTSGRRRNEQFF
TRBJ2-2,TRBV24-1,CATRRGNTGELFF
TRBJ2-4,TRBV18,CASSRTDLAKNIQYF
TRBJ2-7,TRBV2,CASRRPNRGYEQYF
TRBJ2-3,TRBV11-2,CASSLLSSGGLSTDTQYF
TRBJ2-3,TRBV5-1,CASSPRTSGISTDTQYF
TRBJ2-7,TRBV16,CASSLRVAPREQYF
TRBJ2-1,TRBV20-1,CSAIIIKGTSGSHEQFF
TRBJ2-2,TRBV5-6,CASSRPGQSNTGELFF
TRBJ2-5,TRBV29-1,CSAALSGAQYF
TRBJ2-3,TRBV5-1,CASSLEDRADTQYF
TRBJ1-5,TRBV20-1,CSARGAGRGQPQHF
TRBJ2-7,TRBV28,CASRLAGYEQYF
TRBJ2-2,TRBV20-1,CSAHPQSMVGELFF
TRBJ1-2,TRBV7-2,CASSLELTGYTF
TRBJ2-1,TRBV12-3/TRBV12-4,CASWQGVDEQFF
TRBJ1-5,TRBV20-1,CSVVPDSSNQPQHF
TRBJ2-1,TRBV24-1,CATSDSRLPGGEQFF
TRBJ1-1,TRBV29-1,CSVAASGGHTEAFF
TRBJ2-1,TRBV19,CASSIWDGSEQFF
TRBJ2-7,TRBV14,CASRPTGLNEQYF